The subject of this entry is one T cell receptor beta chain. Its antigen is currently unknown. In the same sample, other DNA sequences code for this CDR3. This sample was included in a study of shared clonotypes between healthy human individuals. There are 15 residues in the CDR3. V was pared by 5 bases and J by 5 bases, with 5 bases of the junction left unmatched. Germline CDR1 and CDR2: MNHEY and SMNVEV (reference sequence). Using immunoSEQ multiplex PCR, the repertoire was profiled, and TCRdb retains in-frame clones only, with some absent. The sample gives some 2 million clones, about 95% of which show up once; about 1.1% is in the top ten. CD45RO-negative, CCR7-selected cells formed the naive CD8 fraction, which excluded terminally differentiated effector memory CD45RA+ cells. Findings and limits, study-wide: Shared clonotypes across all four donors exceeded non-shared ones in generation probability.

This chain uses TRBV27 with TRBJ2-1, with 11 bases matching TRBD2. The sample consisted of naive CD8+ T cells sorted from blood. This clonotype originated in a man aged 18 to 30 in good health. Written as DNA, the CDR3 is TGTGCCAGCAGTCCCGGGACTAGCGGAAACAATGAGCAGTTCTTC. It translates to CASSPGTSGNNEQFF.